This record looks at one T cell receptor (beta chain) sequence and its context. TCRdb's table, derived via immunoSEQ multiplex PCR, lists solely in-frame clones and lacks some. The table has approximately 90,000 clones, roughly 84% seen once. These data are taken from a study of blood T cell repertoires in COVID-19. At the level of the study: Acute-phase and convalescent COVID-19 samples originated in the United States, Italy and Spain. PBMCs, B-cell-depleted T cells, or T cells provided the cDNA or gDNA that made up the material.

Germline V gene data show CDR1 as MGHDK and CDR2 as SYGVNS. This CDR3 region has 18 residues. V shed 5 bases, J shed 0 bases, and the junction held 10 bases outside the gene matches. The TCR originated in a woman older than 75 with active or convalescent COVID-19. The chain couples TRBV25-1 to TRBJ2-1; 10 nucleotides agree with TRBD2. The specimen was peripheral blood. CDR3 residues: CASSSQTSGLSSYNEQFF. CDR3 DNA sequence: TGTGCCAGCAGTTCCCAGACTAGCGGGTTAAGCTCCTACAATGAGCAGTTCTTC.